This entry features one T cell receptor beta chain sequence. The antigen remains unidentified. MiXCR was run by TCRdb on the 5' RACE reads, yielding one entry per CDR3 protein. The data hold more than 60,000 distinct CDR3 sequences, with less than 15% observed a single time. Trimming stripped 3 bases from V and 1 base from J, with 9 bases between. There are 14 residues in the CDR3. Germline CDR1 reads SEHNR; CDR2 reads FQNEAQ (reference sequence). The data derive from a study of early T cells in non-severe SARS-CoV-2 infection. Across the study: Sequencing was performed on bulk RNA from unsorted whole blood, leaving chains unpaired. Study findings and constraints: Anti-spike CD8 specificities were favored by VDJdb matching, whose results missed private and CD4 specificities.

The sequence was obtained from an adult who was a healthcare worker with PCR-confirmed SARS-CoV-2 infection or an uninfected control (not recorded which). Sequenced input: whole blood. The chain is built from TRBV7-9 and TRBJ1-1, with unresolved D. DNA for the CDR3: TGTGCCAGCAGCTTGGGCAGCCCGAACACTGAAGCTTTCTTT. Translated: CASSLGSPNTEAFF.